This entry is about one T cell receptor (beta chain). This clonotype was seen a few times. Its antigen target is currently unknown. Base qualities are not recorded, but no much larger clone differs from it by a single base. Per the publication, the treatment or condition label means: live attenuated yellow fever vaccine strain. A standard Ficoll-Paque protocol was used to isolate PBMCs from peripheral blood. Dynabeads CD4 and CD8 positive selection kits were used to isolate the CD4 and CD8 T-cell fractions. TriZol was used to extract RNA from bulk PBMCs, from CD4 and CD8 fractions, and from dextramer-positive and dextramer-negative fractions. Sequencing took place on an Illumina NovaSeq 6000. Synthesis of TCR cDNA relied on 5'RACE template switching, a step that introduced a universal primer site along with unique molecular identifiers. cDNA synthesis was primed from both the TCR alpha and TCR beta constant segments. Libraries were amplified in two PCR steps, with sample barcodes and sequencing adapters added in the second step. Libraries were sequenced on Illumina HiSeq 2500 (2x100 bp) or NovaSeq (2x150 bp). For the original study's pipeline: MIGEC handled demultiplexing of reads and collapsing into UMI consensus sequences, while MiXCR performed V(D)J alignment. Clonotypes responding to the vaccine were identified with edgeR on replicate PBMC samples, with the criteria of FDR below 0.01 and a log2 fold change above 5 up to day 15. Each bulk clonotype was labeled CD4 or CD8 based on which sequenced repertoire, CD4 or CD8, contained the clonotype at higher abundance. TCRdb's own reprocessing of the public reads used fastp at Q25 and MiXCR and kept productive beta chains. Records with the same CDR3 protein are collapsed into one entry carrying the most frequent genes and DNA. For this entry, the V and J calls and clone size follow TCRdb and not the study's own pipeline. This sample gives about 350,000 distinct CDR3 sequences in total; approximately 12% of them show up just once. Roughly 3.1% of the sample goes to the ten largest clones.

This specimen belongs to a study of T cells after yellow fever vaccination (dated by TCRdb to between 2018 and 2020). In terms of the full investigation: Libraries from fractions with low cell numbers were prepared with the SMART-Seq v4 Ultra Low Input RNA kit. To track T-cell clones before and after primary and booster YFV17D yellow fever vaccination, bulk TCR alpha and beta repertoires were sequenced longitudinally. Two healthy male donors, one aged 18 to 29 and one aged 30 to 39 years, made up the cohort. Blood was collected at multiple timepoints before and after primary and secondary immunization, and bulk PBMC replicates and cell subsets were isolated. Broad study findings and their caveats: FACS-sorted repertoires could contain abundant contaminating clonotypes from the bulk population, so computational filtering was required. Because the study included only two donors, the extent to which the findings can be generalized is limited. After the booster, most of the clones that had expanded following primary vaccination were detected again (roughly 97% of CD4 and 85% to 90% of CD8), which suggests that memory was broadly maintained. The secondary T-cell response was found to be weaker but faster than the primary response, with a peak reached on day 5 rather than on day 15. A small fraction of clonotypes showed up in both the CD4 and CD8 compartments, probably as a result of convergent recombination.

The germline V gene (reference sequence) gives CDR1 as DFQATT and CDR2 as SNEGSKA. Counted from cysteine to phenylalanine, this CDR3 has 14 amino acids. The sequence is cut down to CDR3 DNA, 42 bases in frame from base 1. Trimming accounts for 4 bases at V and 10 bases at J, while the number of junction bases matched to no gene is 7. The rearranged segments are TRBV20-1 and TRBJ1-6, and TRBD1 matches 10 of the central bases. Sequencing was performed on CD4+ T cells sorted from PBMCs, taken 15 days after the yellow fever booster vaccination. The origin of this receptor is a man aged 18 to 35 who received the YFV17D yellow fever vaccine. DNA sequence: TGCAGTGCTATGACCGGGACAGGGGTATCACCCCTCCACTTT. Its coded protein is CSAMTGTGVSPLHF.